This TCR beta chain was sequenced during a study of T-cell memory formation after mild COVID-19. This CDR3 spans 16 amino acids. V gave up 0 bases and J gave up 1 base, with 13 bases separating them. The germline V gene encodes CDR1 SGHRS and CDR2 YFSETQ. TCRdb used MiXCR to reprocess the 5' RACE reads, holding one entry per CDR3 protein. The table records under 650,000 distinct CDR3 sequences, about a sixth of them present only once. This TCR came from an adult woman who had mild COVID-19 (a few samples of this study predate the infection). Cell type and time point are not known. Material for sequencing was PBMCs or a T cell subset sorted from them (not recorded which). This chain links TRBV5-1 with TRBJ2-5; D remains unclear. The CDR3 sequence: CASSLEYAAPQETQYF. The CDR3 DNA is TGCGCCAGCAGCTTGGAATACGCAGCACCCCAAGAGACCCAGTACTTC.